The 31 T cell receptor beta chains below all came from one sample that was sequenced in a study of blood T cell repertoires in COVID-19. The protocol was immunoSEQ multiplex PCR, while the TCRdb copy is restricted to in-frame clones and leaves out a portion. This table has 150,000 to 200,000 clones, around 84% appearing once. The source material was PBMCs or T cells enriched from blood (not recorded which). The receptors originated from a woman aged 45-59 years who had recovered from COVID-19.

This chain connects TRBV6-1 to TRBJ1-6; 8 bases map to TRBD1. Germline CDR1 reads MNHNS; CDR2 reads SASEGT. Trimming cost V 2 bases and J 6 bases; bases outside gene matches: 9. CDR3 size: 17 residues. In DNA form, the CDR3 reads TGTGCCAGCAGTGAATCCAGGACAGGGAAAAGTAATTCACCCCTCCACTTT. Translating gives CASSESRTGKSNSPLHF.

This chain links TRBV24-1 with TRBJ2-1, with 7 bases fitting TRBD2. Per the germline V gene, CDR1 is KGHDR and CDR2 is SFDVKD. V trimming: 6 bases; J trimming: 7 bases; junction bases outside the gene matches: 5. CDR3 length equals 13 residues. In nucleotides, the CDR3 is TGTGCCACCAGTCGTCCTAGCGGTAATGAGCAGTTCTTC. It translates to CATSRPSGNEQFF.

The chain has TRBV5-6 and TRBJ2-7; 11 bases fit TRBD2. Trimming cost V 4 bases and J 2 bases; bases outside gene matches: 5. Germline lookup yields CDR1 SGHDT and CDR2 YYEEEE. The CDR3 has 15 residues. CDR3 DNA sequence: TGTGCCAGCAGCGCCCTAGCGGGGGGTGCCTACGAGCAGTACTTC. Amino acid sequence: CASSALAGGAYEQYF.

This chain uses TRBV6-5 with TRBJ1-2; TRBD1 is a possible D gene (6 bases). The germline gives CDR1 MNHEY, CDR2 SVGAGI. The CDR3 contains 14 residues. Trimming stripped 7 bases from V and 5 bases from J, with 17 bases between. CDR3 amino acids: CASNKQGSGYGYTF. The CDR3 DNA sequence: TGTGCCAGCAATAAACAGGGTTCGGGGTATGGCTACACCTTC.

This chain uses TRBV9 with TRBJ2-5; 10 bases are a match to TRBD2. The CDR3 consists of 16 residues. Germline CDR1 SGDLS, CDR2 YYNGEE. J lost 5 bases, V lost 2 bases, and 9 bases had no gene match. Written as DNA, the CDR3 is TGTGCCAGCAGCGTTAACCTAGCGGGAGTGCGGGAGACCCAGTACTTC. Protein sequence: CASSVNLAGVRETQYF.

The chain employs TRBV5-4 and TRBJ1-5; 11 bases align to TRBD1. With V trimmed by 0 bases and J by 3 bases, 5 bases remained unmatched. Germline CDR1 reads SGHNT; CDR2 reads YYREEE (reference sequence). This CDR3 is built from 17 residues. The CDR3 is CASSLAGTGGSNQPQHF. CDR3 in DNA: TGTGCCAGCAGCTTGGCCGGGACAGGGGGATCCAATCAGCCCCAGCATTTT.

The gene calls are TRBV6-4 and TRBJ2-2, with D possibly TRBD1 on 5 matching bases. This CDR3 is built from 14 residues. The V end lost 7 bases, the J end lost 6 bases, and 15 bases lay between the germline ends. Per the germline V gene, CDR1 is MRHNA and CDR2 is SNTAGT. The CDR3: CASKQAPGPGELFF. In DNA, the CDR3 is TGTGCCAGCAAACAGGCCCCTGGGCCCGGGGAGCTGTTTTTT.

The genes are TRBV7-2 and TRBJ1-2; the D is unclear. With 5 bases removed from V and 2 bases from J, the gap between germline ends came to 18 bases. Germline V gene lookup returns CDR1 SGHTA and CDR2 FQGNSA. CDR3 size: 16 residues. CDR3 sequence reads: CASSPVGRTTNYGYTF. CDR3 coding DNA: TGTGCCAGCAGCCCCGTCGGGAGAACCACAAACTATGGCTACACCTTC.

The rearrangement links TRBV25-1 to TRBJ2-3, with D possibly matching TRBD2 (5 bases). The V gene lost 5 bases and the J gene lost 0 bases, with 6 bases spanning the gap. CDR1 is MGHDK, CDR2 SYGVNS, per germline. CDR3 length equals 13 residues. The CDR3 region has the DNA TGTGCCAGCAGTAGCGGCAGCACAGATACGCAGTATTTT. The encoded protein is CASSSGSTDTQYF. Supplemented by reference TRBV25-1 and TRBJ2-3, the full variable domain reads EADIYQTPRYLVIGTGKKITLECSQTMGHDKMYWYQQDPGMELHLIHYSYGVNSTEKGDLSSESTVSRIRTEHFPLTLESARPSHTSQYLCASSSGSTDTQYFGPGTRLTVL.

V usage is TRBV7-2 and J usage is TRBJ2-7; D unclear. The V end lost 2 bases, the J end lost 2 bases, and 10 bases lay between the germline ends. The germline CDR1 and CDR2 sequences are SGHTA and FQGNSA. This CDR3 is built from 14 residues. The chain's CDR3 is CASSLSPGTYEQYF. As DNA, the CDR3 is TGTGCCAGCAGCTTATCTCCAGGTACCTACGAGCAGTACTTC.

This chain links TRBV28 with TRBJ1-2; 10 bases map to TRBD1. In germline, CDR1 is MDHEN, CDR2 SYDVKM. This CDR3 comprises 15 residues. V shed 5 bases, J shed 14 bases, and the junction held 17 bases outside the gene matches. This chain's CDR3 is CASSPSRDRGLAGTF. CDR3 coding DNA: TGTGCCAGCAGTCCATCCCGGGACAGGGGCCTCGCGGGGACCTTC.

As concerns this clone: The junction does not match germline at one end; this may be a read error. The chain carries TRBV3-1 (or the pseudogene TRBV3-2) and TRBJ2-7; D is unresolved. Germline V gene sequence: CDR1 LGHDT, CDR2 YNNKEL (reference sequence). The CDR3 totals 12 residues. CDR3 nucleotide sequence: TGTGCCAGCAGCCAAGCCCTATGGATTGCAGGCTTC. Amino acids: CASSQALWIAGF.

The V gene is TRBV7-2, the J gene TRBJ2-7; 7 bases agree with TRBD1. Germline assignment: CDR1 SGHTA and CDR2 FQGNSA. V shed 4 bases, J shed 7 bases, and the junction held 10 bases outside the gene matches. The CDR3 is 14 amino acids. In nucleotides, the CDR3 is TGTGCCAGCAGCTCCCGGGACAGTCGAGGAGAGCAGTACTTC. It yields the protein CASSSRDSRGEQYF.

This clone appeared a few times. At the DNA level, this CDR3 is encoded by other sequences in the same sample as well. This rearrangement joins TRBV7-8 to TRBJ1-5; D might be TRBD1 (5 bases). CDR1 and CDR2 from the germline V gene are SGHVS and FQNEAQ. CDR3 length: 15 amino acids. The V gene lost 1 base and the J gene lost 1 base, with 8 bases spanning the gap. The DNA of the CDR3 is TGTGCCAGCAGCTTAGGCAGGGTAAGCAATCAGCCCCAGCATTTT. The encoded protein is CASSLGRVSNQPQHF.

The rearrangement links TRBV5-1 to TRBJ2-1, with unresolved D. Germline V gives CDR1 SGHRS, CDR2 YFSETQ. Trimming cost V 1 base and J 8 bases, with 13 bases left between them. The CDR3 covers 14 residues. The CDR3 sequence is CASSLSSSVDEQFF. In DNA form, the CDR3 reads TGCGCCAGCAGCTTGTCGTCCAGCGTAGATGAGCAGTTCTTC.

The chain joins TRBV11-3 to TRBJ1-4; 7 positions agree with TRBD1. Looked up from germline, CDR1 is SGHNT and CDR2 is YENEEA. The V gene end was trimmed by 1 base and the J gene end by 11 bases; junction bases not matched to a gene: 10. The CDR3 has 15 residues. The CDR3 region has the DNA TGTGCCAGCAGCTTAGGGTTGGACAGGAATGTTAAACTGTTTTTT. Translating it yields CASSLGLDRNVKLFF. Filled out from reference TRBV11-3 and TRBJ1-4, the complete variable domain reads EAGVVQSPRYKIIEKKQPVAFWCNPISGHNTLYWYLQNLGQGPELLIRYENEEAVDDSQLPKDRFSAERLKGVDSTLKIQPAELGDSAVYLCASSLGLDRNVKLFFGSGTQLSVL.

V gene TRBV11-2 combines with J gene TRBJ1-1; D is ambiguous. Germline CDR1 reads SGHAT; CDR2 reads FQNNGV. The ends were cut back, 1 base at V and 4 bases at J, with 10 bases in the middle. The CDR3 length is 14 residues. CDR3: CASSLAGLFTEAFF. The CDR3, as DNA: TGTGCCAGCAGCTTAGCTGGCTTGTTCACTGAAGCTTTCTTT. The full variable domain, completed using reference TRBV11-2 and TRBJ1-1, is EAGVAQSPRYKIIEKRQSVAFWCNPISGHATLYWYQQILGQGPKLLIQFQNNGVVDDSQLPKDRFSAERLKGVDSTLKIQPAKLEDSAVYLCASSLAGLFTEAFFGQGTRLTVV.

The V gene is TRBV5-1, the J gene TRBJ1-1; D unresolved. V lost 1 base to trimming and J lost 5 bases, with 12 bases between them. The CDR3 has 14 amino acids. Germline CDR1 is SGHRS and CDR2 is YFSETQ. The CDR3 DNA reads TGCGCCAGCAGCTTGAAGGGAGGAATTACTGAAGCTTTCTTT. This translates into CASSLKGGITEAFF.

This clone was detected once. The chain has TRBV2 and TRBJ1-5, with 7 bases matching TRBD1. Germline loops: CDR1 SNHLY, CDR2 FYNNEI. J gave up 4 bases and V 8 bases, and 11 bases lay outside the gene matches. CDR3 size: 15 residues. CDR3 sequence: CASGRAGGLNQPQHF. The CDR3 DNA follows: TGTGCCAGCGGTAGGGCAGGGGGGTTGAATCAGCCCCAGCATTTT.

The chain couples TRBV5-6 to TRBJ1-1, with D tentatively TRBD1 (6 bases). Germline CDR1 reads SGHDT; CDR2 reads YYEEEE. The germline V and J ends were trimmed by 3 bases and 11 bases, with 14 bases remaining between them. This CDR3 is built from 12 residues. CDR3 sequence reads: CASSYSRGLAFF. CDR3 DNA: TGTGCCAGCAGCTACTCCAGGGGTTTGGCTTTCTTT.

V and J are TRBV9 and TRBJ2-1; the match to TRBD2 covers 8 bases. The CDR3 length is 14 residues. The V segment lost 0 bases and the J segment 9 bases; nucleotides outside the gene matches: 5. Germline CDR1 reads SGDLS; CDR2 reads YYNGEE. DNA of the CDR3: TGTGCCAGCAGCGTAGCGGGAGGGCCGGTTGAGCAGTTCTTC. Its protein is CASSVAGGPVEQFF.

The chain combines TRBV20-1 with TRBJ2-5; possibly TRBD1 for D (6 bases). The germline CDR1 and CDR2 sequences are DFQATT and SNEGSKA (reference sequence). This CDR3 region has 15 residues. The germline V and J ends were trimmed by 3 bases and 5 bases, with 19 bases remaining between them. The CDR3 region is CSASRPGDFSETQYF. CDR3 coding DNA: TGCAGTGCTAGTAGGCCAGGGGATTTTTCGGAGACCCAGTACTTC.

The chain employs TRBV12-3 or TRBV12-4 and TRBJ1-5, with 9 nucleotides matching TRBD1. The CDR3 totals 13 residues. Trimming took 6 bases from V and 7 from J; bases not matched to a gene: 4. This CDR3 reads CASRTGQGQPQHF. Written as DNA, the CDR3 is TGTGCCAGCAGGACGGGACAGGGCCAGCCCCAGCATTTT.

This rearrangement joins TRBV28 to TRBJ1-5; D is uncertain. Germline V lookup: CDR1 MDHEN, CDR2 SYDVKM. V lost 3 bases to trimming and J lost 6 bases, with 18 bases between them. This CDR3 spans 16 amino acids. CDR3 sequence: CASSFRLSFIGQPQHF. CDR3 in DNA: TGTGCCAGCAGTTTCCGATTGAGTTTCATCGGTCAGCCCCAGCATTTT. Full variable domain (remainder filled in from reference TRBV28 and TRBJ1-5): DVKVTQSSRYLVKRTGEKVFLECVQDMDHENMFWYRQDPGLGLRLIYFSYDVKMKEKGDIPEGYSVSREKKERFSLILESASTNQTSMYLCASSFRLSFIGQPQHFGDGTRLSIL.

This clone was counted many times. CDR3 DNA: TGTGCCAGCAGCTTAGTATCCCAGGCCGGAAACACCATATATTTT. This translates into CASSLVSQAGNTIYF. This chain uses TRBV7-2 with TRBJ1-3; D uncertain. CDR3 length equals 15 residues. The V end lost 1 base, the J end lost 4 bases, and 11 bases lay between the germline ends. CDR1 and CDR2 (germline): SGHTA, FQGNSA.

This rearrangement joins TRBV7-2 to TRBJ2-7, with D possibly TRBD2 on 6 matching bases. Germline-derived CDR1 and CDR2 are SGHTA and FQGNSA. The CDR3 contains 16 residues. Deletions cut 4 bases from V and 2 bases from J, with 18 bases between. This CDR3 is CASSSHGGVRAYEQYF. Here the CDR3 DNA reads TGTGCCAGCAGCTCGCATGGCGGGGTCCGGGCCTACGAGCAGTACTTC.

V usage is TRBV7-8 and J usage is TRBJ2-7; the D gene is possibly TRBD2 (5 bases). Per germline, CDR1 SGHVS and CDR2 FQNEAQ. V gave up 10 bases and J gave up 3 bases, with 19 bases separating them. The CDR3 contains 14 residues. The CDR3 region has the DNA TGTGCCACCTCACACCCGGGGATCCGCTACGAGCAGTACTTC. Its protein product is CATSHPGIRYEQYF.

This chain connects TRBV12-5 to TRBJ1-2, with TRBD1 matching 8 bases. The V gene end was trimmed by 5 bases and the J gene end by 4 bases; junction bases not matched to a gene: 3. This CDR3 has 13 amino acids. The germline gives CDR1 LGHNT, CDR2 FRNRAP. The CDR3 DNA reads TGTGCTAGTGGTCCGACAGGGGTCTATGGCTACACCTTC. This sequence encodes CASGPTGVYGYTF.

The rearrangement uses TRBV2 and TRBJ1-5; the match to TRBD1 covers 8 bases. Losses at the gene ends were 2 bases for V and 4 bases for J; bases not matched to a gene: 10. This CDR3 region has 17 residues. Looked up from germline, CDR1 is SNHLY and CDR2 is FYNNEI. The DNA for the CDR3 is TGTGCCAGCAGTGAAATAATCCTCGACAGGGGTAATCAGCCCCAGCATTTT. Its translation is CASSEIILDRGNQPQHF.

The J gene is TRBJ2-1, the V gene TRBV21-1; the D segment call TRBD2 is taken from the table without a DNA check. TRBV21-1 is a known pseudogene. The CDR3 loop spans 16 amino acids. The chain's CDR3 is CASSTLNQTRYNEQFF. In nucleotides, the CDR3 is TGTGCCAGCAGCACCCTAAACCAGACTCGTTACAATGAGCAGTTCTTC.

The CDR3 DNA reads TGTGCCAGCTCCCCGGACAGGAGGAACTATGGCTACACCTTC. Translation: CASSPDRRNYGYTF. The rearrangement links TRBV6-6 to TRBJ1-2; TRBD1 agrees at 7 bases. Trimming took 8 bases from V and 2 from J; bases not matched to a gene: 8. Germline V gene lookup returns CDR1 MNHNY and CDR2 SVGAGI (reference sequence). The CDR3 is 14 amino acids.